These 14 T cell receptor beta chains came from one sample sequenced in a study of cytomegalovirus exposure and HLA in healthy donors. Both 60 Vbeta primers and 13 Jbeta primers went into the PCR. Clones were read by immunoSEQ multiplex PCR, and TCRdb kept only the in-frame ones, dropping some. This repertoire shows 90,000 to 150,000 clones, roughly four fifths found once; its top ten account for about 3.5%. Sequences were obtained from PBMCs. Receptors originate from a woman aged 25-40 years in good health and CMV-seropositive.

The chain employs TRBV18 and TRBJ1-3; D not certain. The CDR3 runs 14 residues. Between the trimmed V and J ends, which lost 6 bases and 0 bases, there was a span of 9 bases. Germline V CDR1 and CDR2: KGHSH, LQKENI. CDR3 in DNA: TGTGCCAGCTCCAACGGAGCCTCTGGAAACACCATATATTTT. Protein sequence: CASSNGASGNTIYF.

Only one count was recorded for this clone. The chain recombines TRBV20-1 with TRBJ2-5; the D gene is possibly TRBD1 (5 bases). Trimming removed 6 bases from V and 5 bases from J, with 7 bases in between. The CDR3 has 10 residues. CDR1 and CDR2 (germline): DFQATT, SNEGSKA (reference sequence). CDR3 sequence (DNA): TGCAGTGCCTACAGGGAGACCCAGTACTTC. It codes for CSAYRETQYF.

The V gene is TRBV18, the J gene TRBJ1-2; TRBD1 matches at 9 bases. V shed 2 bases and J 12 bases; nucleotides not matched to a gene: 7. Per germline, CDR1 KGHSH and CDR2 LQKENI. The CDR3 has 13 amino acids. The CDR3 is CASSPRDRVENTF. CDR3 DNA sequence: TGTGCCAGCTCACCAAGGGACAGGGTTGAAAACACCTTC.

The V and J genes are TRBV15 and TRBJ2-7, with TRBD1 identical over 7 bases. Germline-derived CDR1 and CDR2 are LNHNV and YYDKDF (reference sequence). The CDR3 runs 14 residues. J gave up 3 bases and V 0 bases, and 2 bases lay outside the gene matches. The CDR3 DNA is TGTGCCACCAGCAGAGATCGACAGGGCTACGAGCAGTACTTC. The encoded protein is CATSRDRQGYEQYF. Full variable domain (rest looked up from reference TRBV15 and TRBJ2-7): DAMVIQNPRYQVTQFGKPVTLSCSQTLNHNVMYWYQQKSSQAPKLLFHYYDKDFNNEADTPDNFQSRRPNTSFCFLDIRSPGLGDTAMYLCATSRDRQGYEQYFGPGTRLTVT.

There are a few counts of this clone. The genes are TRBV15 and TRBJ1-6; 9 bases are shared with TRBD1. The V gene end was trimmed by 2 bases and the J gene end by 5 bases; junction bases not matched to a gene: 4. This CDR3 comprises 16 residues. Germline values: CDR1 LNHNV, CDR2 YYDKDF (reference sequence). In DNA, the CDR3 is TGTGCCACCAGCAGACGTCGGACAGGGGATAATTCACCCCTCCACTTT. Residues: CATSRRRTGDNSPLHF.

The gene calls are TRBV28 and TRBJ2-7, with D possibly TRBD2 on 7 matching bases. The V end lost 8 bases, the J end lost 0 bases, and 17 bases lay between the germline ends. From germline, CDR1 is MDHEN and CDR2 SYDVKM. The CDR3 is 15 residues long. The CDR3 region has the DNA TGTGCCAGCTCAAGAGGGGGGGCGAGCTCCTACGAGCAGTACTTC. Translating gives CASSRGGASSYEQYF.

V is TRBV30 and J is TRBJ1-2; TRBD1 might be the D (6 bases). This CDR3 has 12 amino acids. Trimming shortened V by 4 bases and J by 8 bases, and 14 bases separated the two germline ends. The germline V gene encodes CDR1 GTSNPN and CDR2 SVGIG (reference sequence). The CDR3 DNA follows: TGTGCCTGGATGGGGGGGGCGCAGGGCTACACCTTC. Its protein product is CAWMGGAQGYTF. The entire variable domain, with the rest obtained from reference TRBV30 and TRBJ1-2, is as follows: SQTIHQWPATLVQPVGSPLSLECTVEGTSNPNLYWYRQAAGRGLQLLFYSVGIGQISSEVPQNLSASRPQDRQFILSSKKLLLSDSGFYLCAWMGGAQGYTFGSGTRLTVV.

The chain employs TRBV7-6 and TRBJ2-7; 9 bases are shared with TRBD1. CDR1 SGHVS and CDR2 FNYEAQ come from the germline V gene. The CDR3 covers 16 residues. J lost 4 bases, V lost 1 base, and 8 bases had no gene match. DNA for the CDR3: TGTGCCAGCAGCTTAGAAATACAGGGGGCTCAATACGAGCAGTACTTC. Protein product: CASSLEIQGAQYEQYF.

The CDR3 DNA follows: TGTGCCAGCAGCCAAGGGACAGGCGGCAACATTCAGTACTTC. Translating it yields CASSQGTGGNIQYF. The chain links TRBV7-8 to TRBJ2-4; TRBD1 aligns across 8 bases. CDR1 and CDR2 (germline): SGHVS, FQNEAQ. The CDR3 loop spans 14 amino acids. The junction had 7 bases not matched to a gene; V was cut back by 5 bases and J by 7 bases.

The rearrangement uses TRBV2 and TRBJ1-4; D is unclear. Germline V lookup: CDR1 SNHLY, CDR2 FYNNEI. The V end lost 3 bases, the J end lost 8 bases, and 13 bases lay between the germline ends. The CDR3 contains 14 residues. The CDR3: CASSDPGSEEKLFF. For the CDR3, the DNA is TGTGCCAGCAGTGATCCGGGAAGCGAGGAAAAACTGTTTTTT.

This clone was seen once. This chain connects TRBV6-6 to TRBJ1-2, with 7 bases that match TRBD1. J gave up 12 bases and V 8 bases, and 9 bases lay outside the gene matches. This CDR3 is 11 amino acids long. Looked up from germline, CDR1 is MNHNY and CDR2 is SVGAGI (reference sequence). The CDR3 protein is CASWGRGVNTF. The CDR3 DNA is TGTGCCAGCTGGGGCAGGGGGGTCAACACCTTC.

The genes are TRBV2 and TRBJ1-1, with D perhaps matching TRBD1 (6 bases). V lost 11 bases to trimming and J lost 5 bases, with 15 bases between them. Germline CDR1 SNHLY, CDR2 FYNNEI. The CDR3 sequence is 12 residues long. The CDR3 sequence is CAGGAERTEAFF. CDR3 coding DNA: TGTGCCGGGGGCGCCGAGAGGACTGAAGCTTTCTTT.

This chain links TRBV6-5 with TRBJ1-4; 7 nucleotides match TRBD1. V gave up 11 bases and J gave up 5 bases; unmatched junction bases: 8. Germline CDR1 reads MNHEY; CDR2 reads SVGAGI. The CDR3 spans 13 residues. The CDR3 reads CAVGGSGNEKLFF. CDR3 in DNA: TGTGCCGTAGGGGGCAGCGGAAATGAAAAACTGTTTTTT.

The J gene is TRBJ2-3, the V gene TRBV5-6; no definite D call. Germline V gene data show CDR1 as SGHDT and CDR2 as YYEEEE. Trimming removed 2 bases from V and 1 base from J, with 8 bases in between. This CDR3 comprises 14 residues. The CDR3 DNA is TGTGCCAGCAGCTTCTGGAGTGGCACAGATACGCAGTATTTT. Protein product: CASSFWSGTDTQYF.